These 28 T cell receptor beta chains originate from one sample sequenced in a study of blood T cell repertoires in COVID-19. Clones were sequenced by immunoSEQ multiplex PCR, and TCRdb holds only the in-frame ones, with some missing. Among roughly 240,000 clones, around 88% were seen once, and the ten largest hold 2% to 3%. What was sequenced was PBMCs or T cells enriched from blood (not recorded which). The receptors shown here come from a woman aged 40 to 50 with acute COVID-19.

The V and J genes are TRBV2 and TRBJ1-5; TRBD1 agrees at 7 bases. With 6 bases clipped from V and 2 bases from J, the junction kept 7 bases outside the gene matches. The germline V gene encodes CDR1 SNHLY and CDR2 FYNNEI. The CDR3 length is 15 residues. The CDR3, as DNA: TGTGCCAGCAGGGAGGAACAGGGGCGCAATCAGCCCCAGCATTTT. Translating gives CASREEQGRNQPQHF.

The rearrangement links TRBV18 to TRBJ2-3, with TRBD1 matching over 7 bases. This CDR3 has 16 amino acids. V lost 6 bases, J lost 6 bases, and 15 bases stayed unmatched. Germline V CDR1 and CDR2: KGHSH, LQKENI. CDR3 region: CASSTTQQGTYDTQYF. CDR3 DNA sequence: TGTGCCAGCTCCACGACCCAACAGGGGACATACGATACGCAGTATTTT.

The chain has TRBV9 and TRBJ2-7; D gene uncertain. V was trimmed by 0 bases and J by 0 bases, leaving 10 bases between them. Germline assignment: CDR1 SGDLS and CDR2 YYNGEE. This CDR3 has 15 amino acids. The CDR3 region has the DNA TGTGCCAGCAGCGTAGGGGCAGAGAGCTCCTACGAGCAGTACTTC. Amino acids: CASSVGAESSYEQYF.

This clone was observed a handful of times. The chain recombines TRBV29-1 with TRBJ2-1, with TRBD2 matching over 8 bases. Germline CDR1 SQVTM, CDR2 ANQGSEA. Unmatched junction bases numbered 4, after V lost 3 bases and J lost 6 bases. This CDR3 has 13 amino acids. CDR3 residues: CSVDTGRANEQFF. The CDR3 coding sequence is TGCAGCGTTGATACCGGGAGGGCCAATGAGCAGTTCTTC.

This rearrangement joins TRBV3-1 (or the pseudogene TRBV3-2) to TRBJ1-5; D perhaps matches TRBD1 (6 bases). Germline assignment: CDR1 LGHDT and CDR2 YNNKEL (reference sequence). The CDR3 is 16 residues long. The V and J ends lost 2 bases and 3 bases respectively, with 14 bases between them. The DNA of the CDR3 is TGTGCCAGCAGCCAAAGACAGGCCCCCTACAATCAGCCCCAGCATTTT. Protein: CASSQRQAPYNQPQHF.

This clone was seen a few times. This chain joins TRBV6-2 or TRBV6-3 and TRBJ2-1; 9 bases fit TRBD1. The CDR3 loop spans 14 amino acids. Germline V gene lookup returns CDR1 MNHEY and CDR2 SVGEGT. V dropped 6 bases and J dropped 6; count of bases not matched to a gene: 6. The CDR3 protein is CASSRDRVVNEQFF. DNA of the CDR3: TGTGCCAGCAGCCGGGACAGGGTGGTCAATGAGCAGTTCTTC.

This clone was picked up one time. CDR3 bases: TGTGCCAGCAGTTACGTTTGGGGGGGCACTGAAGCTTTCTTT. Translating it yields CASSYVWGGTEAFF. The chain recombines TRBV6-2 or TRBV6-3 with TRBJ1-1; weak D call: TRBD1 (5 bases). The CDR3 runs 14 residues. Germline loops: CDR1 MNHEY, CDR2 SVGEGT. V gave up 2 bases and J gave up 4 bases, with 11 bases separating them.

This sequence joins TRBV18 and TRBJ1-4, with 7 bases matching TRBD1. Germline V gene lookup returns CDR1 KGHSH and CDR2 LQKENI. Trimming took 3 bases from V and 8 from J; bases not matched to a gene: 6. This CDR3 comprises 14 residues. This CDR3 reads CASSPKGAGEKLFF. The CDR3 region has the DNA TGTGCCAGCTCACCGAAGGGGGCAGGGGAAAAACTGTTTTTT. Looking up the rest from reference TRBV18 and TRBJ1-4 gives the full variable domain: NAGVMQNPRHLVRRRGQEARLRCSPMKGHSHVYWYRQLPEEGLKFMVYLQKENIIDESGMPKERFSAEFPKEGPSILRIQQVVRGDSAAYFCASSPKGAGEKLFFGSGTQLSVL.

In its sample, this clone was seen once. CDR3 amino acids: CASRRTGGEGYTF. The CDR3 DNA is TGTGCCAGCAGGCGGACAGGGGGAGAAGGCTACACCTTC. The chain links TRBV27 to TRBJ1-2; 10 bases are shared with TRBD1. J gave up 8 bases and V 6 bases, and 6 bases lay outside the gene matches. Germline CDR1 and CDR2: MNHEY and SMNVEV (reference sequence). The CDR3 loop spans 13 amino acids.

The chain joins TRBV2 to TRBJ2-1; 8 bases align to TRBD2. Germline V CDR1 and CDR2: SNHLY, FYNNEI. V lost 7 bases, J lost 3 bases, and 5 bases stayed unmatched. The CDR3 consists of 14 residues. As DNA, the CDR3 is TGTGCCAGCATGAGCGGGGGTAGCTACAATGAGCAGTTCTTC. Translation gives CASMSGGSYNEQFF.

This CDR3 reads CASSKPGLATYEQYF. The DNA for the CDR3 is TGTGCCAGCAGTAAACCGGGACTAGCGACCTACGAGCAGTACTTC. The V and J genes are TRBV6-5 and TRBJ2-7; 10 nucleotides line up with TRBD2. CDR1 is MNHEY, CDR2 SVGAGI, per germline. There are 15 residues in the CDR3. Unmatched junction bases numbered 6, after V lost 5 bases and J lost 2 bases.

This chain uses TRBV4-2 with TRBJ2-2; maybe TRBD1 (5 bases). The CDR3 loop spans 16 amino acids. Germline lookup yields CDR1 LGHNA and CDR2 YNFKEQ. Between the trimmed V and J ends, which lost 1 base and 6 bases, there was a span of 15 bases. CDR3 in DNA: TGTGCCAGCAGCCAAGCCCCCGACAGTTACCCCGGGGAGCTGTTTTTT. Protein: CASSQAPDSYPGELFF.

The chain recombines TRBV12-5 with TRBJ2-1, with a possible D match to TRBD1 (5 bases). Looked up from germline, CDR1 is LGHNT and CDR2 is FRNRAP. V gave up 4 bases and J gave up 2 bases, with 9 bases separating them. The CDR3 is 14 residues long. CDR3 region: CASGWGSPYNEQFF. In DNA form, the CDR3 reads TGTGCTAGTGGTTGGGGCAGCCCCTACAATGAGCAGTTCTTC.

This chain joins TRBV3-1 (or the pseudogene TRBV3-2) and TRBJ1-2; 7 nucleotides agree with TRBD1. The CDR3 has 15 amino acids. From germline, CDR1 is LGHDT and CDR2 YNNKEL (reference sequence). Trimming took 1 base from V and 2 from J; bases not matched to a gene: 4. Here the CDR3 DNA reads TGTGCCAGCAGCCAAGGGGTACAGGGGAACTATGGCTACACCTTC. Its protein product is CASSQGVQGNYGYTF.

The CDR3 DNA reads TGCGCCAGCAGTGAGTCGAACGGGGGGCCCTCCTACGAGCAGTACTTC. Translation gives CASSESNGGPSYEQYF. This sequence joins TRBV10-1 and TRBJ2-7; perhaps TRBD2 as D (7 bases). The CDR3 loop spans 16 amino acids. V was cut by 0 bases and J by 0 bases, with 12 bases left in between. Germline CDR1 and CDR2: WNHNN and SYGVQD (reference sequence).

This clone came up once. The V call is TRBV6-4, the J call TRBJ1-1; D gene unclear. Trimming took off 2 bases at V and 2 bases at J, with 15 bases between the two ends. Germline V lookup: CDR1 MRHNA, CDR2 SNTAGT. The CDR3 contains 16 residues. The CDR3 DNA reads as TGTGCCAGCAGTGACGGAGAGGATGGAATTAACACTGAAGCTTTCTTT. Amino acid sequence: CASSDGEDGINTEAFF.

The chain recombines TRBV5-1 with TRBJ2-1; the match to TRBD1 covers 9 bases. The CDR3 sequence is 15 residues long. Germline V gives CDR1 SGHRS, CDR2 YFSETQ. With V trimmed by 3 bases and J by 4 bases, 5 bases remained unmatched. CDR3: CASSSGQGMYNEQFF. DNA for the CDR3: TGCGCCAGCAGCTCCGGACAGGGGATGTACAATGAGCAGTTCTTC.

The V call is TRBV29-1, the J call TRBJ2-7, with a tentative D call TRBD1 (6 bases). In germline, CDR1 is SQVTM, CDR2 ANQGSEA. Trimming took 6 bases from V and 6 from J, leaving 12 bases between them. The CDR3 totals 11 residues. CDR3 in amino acids: CSVKTGTEQYV. For the CDR3, the DNA is TGCAGCGTGAAAACAGGGACCGAGCAGTACGTC.

The chain employs TRBV3-1 (or the pseudogene TRBV3-2) and TRBJ2-6; 7 bases match TRBD1. This CDR3 region has 17 residues. The V segment lost 4 bases and the J segment 0 bases; nucleotides outside the gene matches: 6. Looked up from germline, CDR1 is LGHDT and CDR2 is YNNKEL (reference sequence). CDR3 sequence: CASSPRTGLSGANVLTF. Here the CDR3 DNA reads TGTGCCAGCAGCCCGAGGACAGGACTCTCTGGGGCCAACGTCCTGACTTTC.

This clone was seen a single time. This chain links TRBV25-1 with TRBJ2-7; unclear D gene. V shed 7 bases and J shed 1 base, with 17 bases lying between them. The CDR3 is 15 amino acids. CDR1 is MGHDK and CDR2 is SYGVNS in the germline V gene. The CDR3 loop is CASTIPPGISYEQYV. CDR3 nucleotides: TGTGCCAGCACCATCCCTCCCGGTATTTCCTACGAGCAGTACGTC.

The chain combines TRBV7-9 with TRBJ2-7; 7 bases fit TRBD2. V lost 1 base, J lost 1 base, and 4 bases stayed unmatched. CDR3 length equals 15 residues. Germline V lookup: CDR1 SEHNR, CDR2 FQNEAQ (reference sequence). The CDR3 bases are TGTGCCAGCAGCTTAGTGGGCGGGAGATCCTACGAGCAGTACTTC. This sequence encodes CASSLVGGRSYEQYF.

J is TRBJ1-2 and V is TRBV2; possibly TRBD1 for D (6 bases). The CDR3 spans 14 residues. Germline CDR1 SNHLY, CDR2 FYNNEI. Between the trimmed V and J ends, which lost 7 bases and 1 base, there was a span of 13 bases. The CDR3 nucleotides are TGTGCCAGCACCCGGGACAAGAATAACTATGGCTACACCTTC. Translated: CASTRDKNNYGYTF.

This chain joins TRBV11-2 and TRBJ2-2, with D unclear. This CDR3 spans 15 amino acids. Germline V gene lookup returns CDR1 SGHAT and CDR2 FQNNGV. Between the trimmed V and J ends, which lost 1 base and 2 bases, there was a span of 8 bases. The CDR3 spells CASSLVYGNTGELFF. The CDR3 DNA sequence: TGTGCCAGCAGCTTAGTATACGGTAACACCGGGGAGCTGTTTTTT. The variable domain in full, with the rest retrieved from reference TRBV11-2 and TRBJ2-2, is EAGVAQSPRYKIIEKRQSVAFWCNPISGHATLYWYQQILGQGPKLLIQFQNNGVVDDSQLPKDRFSAERLKGVDSTLKIQPAKLEDSAVYLCASSLVYGNTGELFFGEGSRLTVL.

The rearrangement uses TRBV27 and TRBJ1-5; D gene unclear. Trimming cost V 0 bases and J 6 bases, with 6 bases left between them. Per the germline V gene, CDR1 is MNHEY and CDR2 is SMNVEV (reference sequence). CDR3 length: 13 residues. CDR3 in DNA: TGTGCCAGCAGTTTATCTTTGAGTCAGCCCCAGCATTTT. Translation: CASSLSLSQPQHF.

The chain has TRBV21-1 and TRBJ1-2; the table assigns TRBD1, which was not confirmed against the DNA. TRBV21-1 is classified as a pseudogene. This CDR3 contains 11 residues. The chain's CDR3 is CASSKHSGMAF. The CDR3 bases are TGTGCCAGCAGCAAACACTCAGGGATGGCCTTC.

This clone was detected once. This chain links TRBV30 with TRBJ2-3; tentative D call: TRBD2 (6 bases). V lost 3 bases, J lost 8 bases, and 21 bases lay in between. CDR1 is GTSNPN and CDR2 is SVGIG in the germline V gene (reference sequence). The CDR3 is 15 residues long. CDR3: CAWRVGDAGLGTQYF. CDR3 nucleotides: TGTGCCTGGAGGGTGGGCGACGCGGGACTCGGTACGCAGTATTTT.

The chain combines TRBV19 with TRBJ2-5; D uncertain. The V gene's germline CDR1 is LNHDA and CDR2 SQIVND (reference sequence). This CDR3 spans 13 amino acids. Trimming removed 5 bases at V and 4 bases at J, with 11 bases between. The chain's CDR3 is CASSPDPGETQYF. CDR3 sequence (DNA): TGTGCCAGTAGTCCCGATCCAGGAGAGACCCAGTACTTC.

V gene TRBV7-9 combines with J gene TRBJ1-1; weak D call: TRBD1 (6 bases). The CDR3 extends over 13 amino acids. Trimming took 5 bases from V and 4 from J, leaving 11 bases between them. Germline V lookup: CDR1 SEHNR, CDR2 FQNEAQ (reference sequence). CDR3 loop: CASSTGSGTEAFF. CDR3 nucleotide sequence: TGTGCCAGCAGCACAGGGAGTGGCACTGAAGCTTTCTTT.